One and the same sample provided the 32 T cell receptor beta chains below, sequenced in a study of blood T cell repertoires in COVID-19. The data were produced by immunoSEQ multiplex PCR, yet TCRdb's version contains in-frame clones alone and is incomplete. The table includes more than 70,000 clones, around 90% detected once. Input material: peripheral blood. These receptors all come from a woman between 45 and 65 years old with active or convalescent COVID-19.

The chain employs TRBV9 and TRBJ2-3; TRBD2 agrees at 11 bases. CDR3 length equals 16 residues. V lost 2 bases and J lost 1; bases outside the gene matches: 3. Per the germline V gene, CDR1 is SGDLS and CDR2 is YYNGEE. CDR3 nucleotides: TGTGCCAGCAGCGTTGAGACTAGCGGGGGCACAGATACGCAGTATTTT. Its translation is CASSVETSGGTDTQYF.

The chain joins TRBV7-9 to TRBJ2-3; 7 nucleotides align to TRBD2. The CDR3 spans 14 residues. The germline CDR1 and CDR2 sequences are SEHNR and FQNEAQ (reference sequence). Trimming at V came to 5 bases and at J to 5 bases, leaving 7 bases not matched to a gene. This CDR3 is CASSLSTSVDTQYF. Written as DNA, the CDR3 is TGTGCCAGCAGCCTTTCAACTAGCGTAGATACGCAGTATTTT.

V usage is TRBV6-2 or TRBV6-3 and J usage is TRBJ1-5; no clear D gene. V dropped 2 bases and J dropped 9 bases, with 8 bases sitting between them. The germline V gene has CDR1 MNHEY and CDR2 SVGEGT. CDR3 length: 12 amino acids. In nucleotides, the CDR3 is TGTGCCAGCAGTTACATACTTGGGCCCCAGCATTTT. It is translated as CASSYILGPQHF.

CDR3 sequence: CASSFQANYGYTF. The CDR3 coding sequence is TGTGCCAGCAGTTTTCAGGCTAACTATGGCTACACCTTC. This chain joins TRBV27 and TRBJ1-2; D unresolved. CDR1 and CDR2 (germline): MNHEY, SMNVEV (reference sequence). The CDR3 is 13 residues long. Trimming took off 3 bases at V and 0 bases at J, with 5 bases between the two ends.

The chain combines TRBV4-3 with TRBJ2-5; 9 nucleotides agree with TRBD1. The CDR3 spans 18 residues. Trimming took 1 base from V and 4 from J; bases not matched to a gene: 13. From germline, CDR1 is LGHNA and CDR2 YSLEER. CDR3 sequence reads: CASSQALNRGRGGETQYF. Here the CDR3 DNA reads TGCGCCAGCAGCCAAGCCCTGAACAGGGGGCGCGGGGGAGAGACCCAGTACTTC.

The rearrangement uses TRBV6-6 and TRBJ1-3, with a possible D match to TRBD1 (6 bases). V was trimmed by 7 bases and J by 0 bases, leaving 10 bases between them. The CDR3 runs to 14 residues. Per germline, CDR1 MNHNY and CDR2 SVGAGI (reference sequence). The CDR3, as DNA: TGTGCCAGCACCCAGGGGCTCTCTGGAAACACCATATATTTT. The encoded protein is CASTQGLSGNTIYF.

The chain has TRBV27 and TRBJ2-1; tentatively, D is TRBD2 (6 bases). CDR3 size: 16 residues. Germline lookup yields CDR1 MNHEY and CDR2 SMNVEV (reference sequence). V lost 1 base and J 9 bases, leaving 19 bases between the germline ends. CDR3 nucleotides: TGTGCCAGCAGTTTATGGACCGGGACTCGACACGGTGAGCAGTTCTTC. Its protein is CASSLWTGTRHGEQFF.

In its sample, this clone was seen once. This sequence joins TRBV19 and TRBJ1-2; D is unresolved. CDR1 and CDR2 from the germline V gene are LNHDA and SQIVND (reference sequence). This CDR3 is 14 amino acids long. V was clipped by 3 bases and J by 2 bases, with 10 bases between them. CDR3 bases: TGTGCCAGTAGTATCGGTTCGGGAAACTATGGCTACACCTTC. Encoded protein: CASSIGSGNYGYTF.

The DNA of the CDR3 is TGTGCCAGCAGTGAATTAGTACGGGGGGGGCAAGAGACCCAGTACTTC. Its translation is CASSELVRGGQETQYF. V and J are TRBV6-1 and TRBJ2-5, with 8 bases aligning to TRBD2. Per germline, CDR1 MNHNS and CDR2 SASEGT. This CDR3 has 16 residues. V lost 2 bases, J lost 2 bases, and 7 bases stayed unmatched.

The V gene is TRBV5-1, the J gene TRBJ1-3, with 7 positions matching TRBD1. CDR1 is SGHRS, CDR2 YFSETQ, per germline. CDR3 length: 18 residues. Trimming at V came to 1 base and at J to 2 bases, leaving 12 bases not matched to a gene. The CDR3 protein is CASSLRRQGSLPGNTIYF. As DNA, the CDR3 is TGCGCCAGCAGCTTGAGGAGACAGGGTAGTTTGCCTGGAAACACCATATATTTT.

There are a few counts of this clone. The chain employs TRBV9 and TRBJ1-2, with 7 bases identical to TRBD1. Trimming took 0 bases from V and 5 from J; bases not matched to a gene: 10. Germline values: CDR1 SGDLS, CDR2 YYNGEE. This CDR3 is 16 amino acids long. CDR3 loop: CASSVATGPGFYGYTF. CDR3 DNA sequence: TGTGCCAGCAGCGTAGCGACAGGGCCTGGTTTTTATGGCTACACCTTC.

The rearrangement uses TRBV6-5 and TRBJ1-5, with D perhaps TRBD1 (6 bases). The V end was cut by 5 bases, the J end by 6 bases, with 17 bases between. The CDR3 spans 15 residues. In germline, CDR1 is MNHEY, CDR2 SVGAGI. The CDR3 loop reads CASSPLLGQPQPQHF. In DNA form, the CDR3 reads TGTGCCAGCAGTCCCCTCCTCGGACAGCCTCAGCCCCAGCATTTT.

The rearrangement uses TRBV11-3 and TRBJ1-1; tentatively, D is TRBD1 (6 bases). Trimming pared 5 bases from V and 1 base from J, leaving 8 bases between. The germline V gene has CDR1 SGHNT and CDR2 YENEEA. The CDR3 runs 13 residues. The CDR3, as DNA: TGTGCCAGCAGCATGACAGGGAACACTGAAGCTTTCTTT. Amino acid sequence: CASSMTGNTEAFF.

The chain combines TRBV30 with TRBJ2-1, with 7 bases aligning to TRBD1. The CDR3 sequence is 14 residues long. Germline assignment: CDR1 GTSNPN and CDR2 SVGIG (reference sequence). V trimming: 6 bases; J trimming: 8 bases; junction bases outside the gene matches: 13. The CDR3 coding sequence is TGTGCCTGCGATCGGACAGGAAGAGGCGATGAGCAGTTCTTC. Amino acid sequence: CACDRTGRGDEQFF.

This chain joins TRBV9 and TRBJ1-1; 7 bases agree with TRBD1. The germline CDR1 and CDR2 sequences are SGDLS and YYNGEE. The CDR3 sequence is 16 residues long. V lost 3 bases and J lost 1; bases outside the gene matches: 9. The CDR3 reads CASSAALRTGNTEAFF. The CDR3 nucleotides are TGTGCCAGCAGCGCCGCCCTCAGGACAGGGAACACTGAAGCTTTCTTT.

The gene calls are TRBV30 and TRBJ1-1; D may be TRBD1 (5 bases). The CDR3 has 12 residues. CDR1 and CDR2 from the germline V gene are GTSNPN and SVGIG (reference sequence). Between the trimmed V and J ends, which lost 7 bases and 1 base, there was a span of 10 bases. The CDR3 is CASTGGNTEAFF. CDR3 nucleotides: TGTGCCTCCACCGGGGGGAACACTGAAGCTTTCTTT.

The rearrangement uses TRBV19 and TRBJ1-2; D gene unclear. Germline V gene sequence: CDR1 LNHDA, CDR2 SQIVND (reference sequence). Trimming stripped 6 bases from V and 7 bases from J, with 15 bases between. CDR3 length: 13 amino acids. CDR3 DNA sequence: TGTGCCAGTAGCATTAACACCGATCGTGGCTACACCTTC. Translation: CASSINTDRGYTF. The whole variable domain, remainder taken from reference TRBV19 and TRBJ1-2, is DGGITQSPKYLFRKEGQNVTLSCEQNLNHDAMYWYRQDPGQGLRLIYYSQIVNDFQKGDIAEGYSVSREKKESFPLTVTSAQKNPTAFYLCASSINTDRGYTFGSGTRLTVV.

The chain joins TRBV5-1 to TRBJ1-1; no reliable D call. CDR1 and CDR2 (germline): SGHRS, YFSETQ. Trimming cost V 3 bases and J 10 bases, with 16 bases left between them. CDR3 size: 13 residues. CDR3 sequence: CASSYAERSRAFF. The CDR3 DNA reads as TGCGCCAGCAGCTACGCTGAGCGCAGTAGAGCTTTCTTT.

Remarks on this clone: The junction does not match germline at one end; this may be a read error. The chain combines TRBV7-7 with TRBJ2-5, with D possibly TRBD1 on 6 matching bases. This CDR3 contains 15 residues. Germline CDR1 SSHAT, CDR2 FNYEAQ (reference sequence). The CDR3 bases are TGTGCTAGCAGCTTAGATTGGACCCAGGGGGAGACCCAGTACTTC. Residues: CASSLDWTQGETQYF. Complete variable domain (other parts from reference TRBV7-7 and TRBJ2-5): GAGVSQSPRYKVTKRGQDVTLRCDPISSHATLYWYQQALGQGPEFLTYFNYEAQPDKSGLPSDRFSAERPEGSISTLTIQRTEQRDSAMYRCASSLDWTQGETQYFGPGTRLLVL.

This chain connects TRBV20-1 to TRBJ2-5; 7 bases fit TRBD2. J lost 5 bases, V lost 3 bases, and 6 bases had no gene match. The CDR3 has 13 residues. CDR1 is DFQATT and CDR2 is SNEGSKA in the germline V gene (reference sequence). The CDR3 DNA reads as TGCAGTGCTAGTCGGGGGGTAGGGGAGACCCAGTACTTC. As protein: CSASRGVGETQYF.

Only a few counts were recorded for this clone. The chain joins TRBV12-5 to TRBJ1-4; the match to TRBD1 covers 7 bases. Germline CDR1 and CDR2: LGHNT and FRNRAP. The CDR3 runs 15 residues. V shed 5 bases, J shed 5 bases, and the junction held 8 bases outside the gene matches. The CDR3 loop reads CASGLLRDRNEKLFF. CDR3 in DNA: TGTGCTAGTGGTCTGCTACGGGACAGAAATGAAAAACTGTTTTTT.

The V and J genes are TRBV30 and TRBJ1-2; maybe TRBD1 (6 bases). V lost 7 bases, J lost 7 bases, and 16 bases lay in between. Germline values: CDR1 GTSNPN, CDR2 SVGIG (reference sequence). The CDR3 has 12 amino acids. The CDR3 DNA reads as TGTGCCTCCACAGGGCTTCGAAGTGGCTACACCTTC. This encodes CASTGLRSGYTF.

The rearrangement joins TRBV30 to TRBJ2-3, with TRBD2 as a possible D gene (6 bases). Trimming shortened V by 2 bases and J by 2 bases, and 11 bases separated the two germline ends. CDR3 size: 14 residues. Germline lookup yields CDR1 GTSNPN and CDR2 SVGIG (reference sequence). The chain's CDR3 is CAWSRRVFTDTQYF. DNA of the CDR3: TGTGCCTGGAGTAGGAGGGTCTTCACAGATACGCAGTATTTT.

This chain uses TRBV19 with TRBJ1-4, with 10 bases fitting TRBD1. Germline V gives CDR1 LNHDA, CDR2 SQIVND (reference sequence). CDR3 length: 16 amino acids. J lost 0 bases, V lost 5 bases, and 3 bases had no gene match. This chain's CDR3 is CASSLGTGATNEKLFF. CDR3 DNA sequence: TGTGCCAGTAGTCTAGGGACAGGGGCAACTAATGAAAAACTGTTTTTT.

The J gene is TRBJ2-2, the V gene TRBV5-4; 8 nucleotides match TRBD1. Germline V gene sequence: CDR1 SGHNT, CDR2 YYREEE (reference sequence). This CDR3 contains 16 residues. The ends lost 5 bases at V and 0 bases at J; junction bases unmatched: 6. The CDR3 DNA sequence: TGTGCCAGCAGGACGGGACAGGATGCGAACACCGGGGAGCTGTTTTTT. Translated: CASRTGQDANTGELFF.

This chain connects TRBV5-6 to TRBJ2-3; TRBD1 agrees at 9 bases. CDR1 is SGHDT and CDR2 is YYEEEE in the germline V gene. CDR3 length: 15 amino acids. V shed 4 bases and J 3 bases; nucleotides not matched to a gene: 6. The CDR3 protein is CASSPGGQGTDTQYF. The DNA for the CDR3 is TGTGCCAGCAGCCCAGGCGGACAGGGGACAGATACGCAGTATTTT.

V and J are TRBV6-6 and TRBJ2-1, with D perhaps TRBD2 (7 bases). V was clipped by 10 bases and J by 7 bases, with 20 bases between them. This CDR3 contains 14 residues. CDR1 MNHNY and CDR2 SVGAGI come from the germline V gene (reference sequence). The CDR3 bases are TGTGCCACCCAGGAGGGGGGGCTACCTAATGAGCAGTTCTTC. Protein: CATQEGGLPNEQFF.

J is TRBJ2-3 and V is TRBV5-4, with D uncertain. V was cut by 6 bases and J by 1 base, with 15 bases left in between. CDR3 size: 15 residues. Per the germline V gene, CDR1 is SGHNT and CDR2 is YYREEE (reference sequence). CDR3 residues: CASIPREQGTDTQYF. DNA for the CDR3: TGTGCCAGCATCCCCCGAGAGCAGGGCACAGATACGCAGTATTTT.

The chain recombines TRBV6-2 or TRBV6-3 with TRBJ2-1; D remains unclear. Trimming removed 5 bases from V and 4 bases from J, with 9 bases in between. Germline assignment: CDR1 MNHEY and CDR2 SVGEGT. There are 13 residues in the CDR3. The CDR3 DNA follows: TGTGCCAGCAGTCTGGCCGCTTACAATGAGCAGTTCTTC. This codes for CASSLAAYNEQFF.

The CDR3 DNA reads TGTGCCAGCTCACTGGACAGGGGGAATGAAAAACTGTTTTTT. It codes for CASSLDRGNEKLFF. The chain carries TRBV18 and TRBJ1-4, with 10 bases fitting TRBD1. J lost 5 bases, V lost 4 bases, and 1 base had no gene match. CDR3 length: 14 amino acids. Germline lookup yields CDR1 KGHSH and CDR2 LQKENI.

This chain joins TRBV5-6 and TRBJ1-1, with 7 bases aligning to TRBD1. Trimming cost V 4 bases and J 7 bases; bases outside gene matches: 13. The CDR3 consists of 15 residues. Germline assignment: CDR1 SGHDT and CDR2 YYEEEE. In nucleotides, the CDR3 is TGTGCCAGCAGCCTCGACAGGGTGTCACGAGATGAAGCTTTCTTT. Its protein product is CASSLDRVSRDEAFF.

The V call is TRBV29-1, the J call TRBJ1-1, with D possibly matching TRBD1 (5 bases). The CDR3 is 13 amino acids. V shed 4 bases and J shed 4 bases, with 13 bases lying between them. From germline, CDR1 is SQVTM and CDR2 ANQGSEA. CDR3 sequence (DNA): TGCAGCGTTGGCCAGGGTAGTGGCACTGAAGCTTTCTTT. Translated: CSVGQGSGTEAFF.